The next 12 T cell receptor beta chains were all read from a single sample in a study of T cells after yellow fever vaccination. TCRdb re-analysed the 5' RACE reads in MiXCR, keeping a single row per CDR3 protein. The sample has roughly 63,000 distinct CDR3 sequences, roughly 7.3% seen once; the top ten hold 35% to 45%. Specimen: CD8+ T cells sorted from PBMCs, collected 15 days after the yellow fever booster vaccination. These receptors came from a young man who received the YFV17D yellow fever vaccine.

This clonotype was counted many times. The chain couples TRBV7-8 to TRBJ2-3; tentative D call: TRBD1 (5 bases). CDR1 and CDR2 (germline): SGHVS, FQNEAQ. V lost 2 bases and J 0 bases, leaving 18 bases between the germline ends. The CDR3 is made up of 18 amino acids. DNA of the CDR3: TGTGCCAGCAGCTTAAGGGGAAACAGGTTTGCTAGCACAGATACGCAGTATTTT. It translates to CASSLRGNRFASTDTQYF.

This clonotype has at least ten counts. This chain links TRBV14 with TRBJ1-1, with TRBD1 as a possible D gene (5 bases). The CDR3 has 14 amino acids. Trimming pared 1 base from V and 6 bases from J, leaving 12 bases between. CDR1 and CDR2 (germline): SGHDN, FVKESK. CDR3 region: CASSQVTRGAEAFF. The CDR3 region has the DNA TGTGCCAGCAGCCAAGTGACAAGGGGAGCTGAAGCTTTCTTT.

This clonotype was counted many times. The CDR3 region has the DNA TGTGCCAGCAGCGGTCGGACTAGCGGGAACCAAGAGACCCAGTACTTC. This gives the protein CASSGRTSGNQETQYF. The V gene is TRBV11-3, the J gene TRBJ2-5; 12 bases align to TRBD2. V lost 5 bases, J lost 0 bases, and 4 bases stayed unmatched. This CDR3 has 16 residues. The germline CDR1 and CDR2 sequences are SGHNT and YENEEA.

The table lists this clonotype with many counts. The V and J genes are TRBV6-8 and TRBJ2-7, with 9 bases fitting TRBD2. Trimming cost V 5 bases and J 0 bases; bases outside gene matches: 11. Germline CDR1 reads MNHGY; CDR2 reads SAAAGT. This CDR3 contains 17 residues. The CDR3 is CASSLASGTDDSYEQYF. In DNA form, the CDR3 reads TGTGCCAGCAGTCTGGCTAGCGGGACTGACGACTCCTACGAGCAGTACTTC.

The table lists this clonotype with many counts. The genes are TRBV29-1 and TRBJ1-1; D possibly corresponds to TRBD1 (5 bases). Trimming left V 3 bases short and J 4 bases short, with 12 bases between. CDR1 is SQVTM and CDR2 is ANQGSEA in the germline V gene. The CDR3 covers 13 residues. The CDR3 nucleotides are TGCAGCGTTGAGGCCCAGGGCGTCACTGAAGCTTTCTTT. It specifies CSVEAQGVTEAFF.

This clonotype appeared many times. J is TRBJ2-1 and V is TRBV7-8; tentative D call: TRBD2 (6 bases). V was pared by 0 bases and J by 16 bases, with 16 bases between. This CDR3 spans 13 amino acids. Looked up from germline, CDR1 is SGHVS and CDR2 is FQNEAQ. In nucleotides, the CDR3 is TGTGCCAGCAGCTTAGCGCCTGGACGGGACTGTTTCTTC. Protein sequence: CASSLAPGRDCFF.

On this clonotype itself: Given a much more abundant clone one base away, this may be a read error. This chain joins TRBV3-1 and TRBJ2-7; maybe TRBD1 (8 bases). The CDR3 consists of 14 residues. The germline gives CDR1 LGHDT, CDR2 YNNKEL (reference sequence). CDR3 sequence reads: CPSSQRDRFYEQYF. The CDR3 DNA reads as TGTCCCAGCAGCCAGCGGGACAGGTTCTACGAGCAGTACTTC.

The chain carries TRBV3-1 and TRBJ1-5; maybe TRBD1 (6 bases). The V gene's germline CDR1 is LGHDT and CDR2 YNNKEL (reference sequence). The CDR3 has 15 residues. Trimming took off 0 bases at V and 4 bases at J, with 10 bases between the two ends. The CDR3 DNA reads TGTGCCAGCAGCCAAGAGTGGCAGGGGAATCAGCCCCAGCATTTT. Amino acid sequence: CASSQEWQGNQPQHF.

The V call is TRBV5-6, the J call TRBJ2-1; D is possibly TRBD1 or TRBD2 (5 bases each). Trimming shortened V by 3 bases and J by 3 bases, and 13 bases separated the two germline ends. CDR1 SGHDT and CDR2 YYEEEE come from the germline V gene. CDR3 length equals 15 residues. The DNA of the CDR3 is TGTGCCAGCAGCTGGGGGTCGAGAGGCTACAATGAGCAGTTCTTC. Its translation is CASSWGSRGYNEQFF.

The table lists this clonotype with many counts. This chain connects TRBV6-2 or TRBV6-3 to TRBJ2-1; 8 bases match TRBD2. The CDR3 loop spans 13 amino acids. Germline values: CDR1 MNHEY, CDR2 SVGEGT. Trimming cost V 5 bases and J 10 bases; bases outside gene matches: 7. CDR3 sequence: CASSSSGVQEQFF. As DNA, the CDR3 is TGTGCCAGCAGTAGTAGCGGGGTCCAGGAGCAGTTCTTC.

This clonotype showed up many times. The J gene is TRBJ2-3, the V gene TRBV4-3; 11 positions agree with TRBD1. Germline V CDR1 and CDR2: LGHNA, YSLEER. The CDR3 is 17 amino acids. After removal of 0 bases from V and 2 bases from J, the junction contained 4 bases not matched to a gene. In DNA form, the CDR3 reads TGCGCCAGCAGCCAAGATTGGGACAGGGGGACCACAGATACGCAGTATTTT. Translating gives CASSQDWDRGTTDTQYF.

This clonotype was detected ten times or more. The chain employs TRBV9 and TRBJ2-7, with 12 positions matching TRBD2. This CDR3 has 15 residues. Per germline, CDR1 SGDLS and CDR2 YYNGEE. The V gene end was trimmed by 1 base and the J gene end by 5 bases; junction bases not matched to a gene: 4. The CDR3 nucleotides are TGTGCCAGCAGCGTAACGGGACTAGCGGGCAACGAGCAGTACTTC. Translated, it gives CASSVTGLAGNEQYF. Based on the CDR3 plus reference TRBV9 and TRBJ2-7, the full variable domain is DSGVTQTPKHLITATGQRVTLRCSPRSGDLSVYWYQQSLDQGLQFLIQYYNGEERAKGNILERFSAQQFPDLHSELNLSSLELGDSALYFCASSVTGLAGNEQYFGPGTRLTVT.